This T cell receptor (beta chain) was captured in a study of blood T cell repertoires in COVID-19. Whole-study context: There were acute and convalescent COVID-19 samples, and they came from the United States, Italy and Spain.

CDR3 length: 13 residues. Germline V CDR1 and CDR2: KGHSH, LQKENI. Trimming removed 6 bases from V and 7 bases from J; junction bases left unmatched: 5. This table comes from immunoSEQ multiplex PCR, and its TCRdb copy is limited to in-frame clones, with some not included. Here the sample spans about 410,000 clones, around 91% being singletons. The sequenced material came from peripheral blood. The J gene is TRBJ1-4, the V gene TRBV18; the match to TRBD1 covers 7 bases. The clonotype comes from a middle-aged woman with COVID-19, enrolled during active disease. The CDR3: CASSGQFGEKLFF. The CDR3 DNA reads as TGTGCCAGCTCGGGACAGTTCGGTGAAAAACTGTTTTTT.